Below are 13 T cell receptor beta chains sequenced from a single sample in a study of T-cell reconstitution after alpha-beta-depleted transplantation in children. Unique molecular identifiers tagged the TCRbeta library. One entry per CDR3 protein, called by TCRdb with MiXCR from the PCR reads. The sample yields nearly 550,000 distinct CDR3 sequences, 18% seen once. Sequences were derived from PBMCs from the stem cell graft donor, sampled from the stem cell graft. These receptor sequences come from a human donor who donated a stem cell graft to a child with acute lymphoblastic leukemia.

This clonotype showed up just a few times. The chain carries TRBV7-9 and TRBJ2-7; D is possibly TRBD1 (6 bases). CDR3 length: 16 amino acids. Per germline, CDR1 SEHNR and CDR2 FQNEAQ (reference sequence). The germline V and J ends were trimmed by 4 bases and 2 bases, with 18 bases remaining between them. CDR3 region: CASSSPRGARPYEQYF. The CDR3, as DNA: TGTGCCAGCAGCTCGCCCAGGGGAGCCCGCCCCTACGAGCAGTACTTC.

This rearrangement joins TRBV10-3 to TRBJ2-1; D is possibly TRBD1 or TRBD2 (5 bases each). CDR3 length: 15 residues. Germline V CDR1 and CDR2: ENHRY, SYGVKD. Trimming stripped 0 bases from V and 8 bases from J, with 14 bases between. The CDR3 region is CAISESIGIGDEQFF. The CDR3 region has the DNA TGTGCCATCAGTGAGTCGATCGGGATAGGGGATGAGCAGTTCTTC.

The sample holds many counts of this clonotype. This chain links TRBV7-6 with TRBJ1-2; 7 bases fit TRBD1. Trimming at V came to 4 bases and at J to 4 bases, leaving 3 bases not matched to a gene. This CDR3 is built from 13 residues. Germline V gene sequence: CDR1 SGHVS, CDR2 FNYEAQ. For the CDR3, the DNA is TGTGCCAGCAGCTCAGGACAGGCCTATGGCTACACCTTC. Translating gives CASSSGQAYGYTF.

The chain combines TRBV12-3 or TRBV12-4 with TRBJ1-5, with D maybe TRBD1 (5 bases). This CDR3 is 12 amino acids long. Trimming stripped 7 bases from V and 6 bases from J, with 10 bases between. The CDR3 reads CASTSGTQPQHF. CDR3 nucleotide sequence: TGTGCCAGCACCTCCGGGACTCAGCCCCAGCATTTT.

J is TRBJ2-5 and V is TRBV29-1, with D tentatively TRBD2 (5 bases). This CDR3 is 14 amino acids long. Trimming shortened V by 3 bases and J by 2 bases, and 13 bases separated the two germline ends. From germline, CDR1 is SQVTM and CDR2 ANQGSEA. The DNA of the CDR3 is TGCAGCGTTGAGGGCCAGACTAATCAAGAGACCCAGTACTTC. This gives the protein CSVEGQTNQETQYF.

V and J are TRBV5-1 and TRBJ2-3; D gene uncertain. This CDR3 has 13 residues. Trimming took off 7 bases at V and 4 bases at J, with 13 bases between the two ends. Germline V gene lookup returns CDR1 SGHRS and CDR2 YFSETQ. The CDR3 sequence is CASCVLEADTQYF. Here the CDR3 DNA reads TGCGCCAGCTGCGTTCTTGAAGCAGATACGCAGTATTTT. Full variable domain (outside the CDR3, taken from reference TRBV5-1 and TRBJ2-3): KAGVTQTPRYLIKTRGQQVTLSCSPISGHRSVSWYQQTPGQGLQFLFEYFSETQRNKGNFPGRFSGRQFSNSRSEMNVSTLELGDSALYLCASCVLEADTQYFGPGTRLTVL.

The sample holds a few counts of this clonotype. The V call is TRBV29-1, the J call TRBJ1-5; perhaps TRBD1 as D (5 bases). Trimming cost V 8 bases and J 3 bases, with 14 bases left between them. Per germline, CDR1 SQVTM and CDR2 ANQGSEA. The CDR3 extends over 13 amino acids. In nucleotides, the CDR3 is TGCAGCTACTCGGGGGGGTACAATCAGCCCCAGCATTTT. Its translation: CSYSGGYNQPQHF.

There are many counts of this clonotype. The gene calls are TRBV5-5 and TRBJ2-1; D perhaps matches TRBD2 (5 bases). The CDR3 sequence is 12 residues long. CDR1 and CDR2 (germline): SGHKS, YYEKEE (reference sequence). The V end was cut by 5 bases, the J end by 7 bases, with 10 bases between. The CDR3 loop is CASSLTINEQFF. In nucleotides, the CDR3 is TGTGCCAGCAGTCTGACTATAAATGAGCAGTTCTTC.

This clonotype was found a few times. The rearrangement links TRBV6-5 to TRBJ2-5; a possible D gene is TRBD1 (6 bases). CDR3 size: 15 residues. The germline V and J ends were trimmed by 2 bases and 5 bases, with 15 bases remaining between them. The germline V gene encodes CDR1 MNHEY and CDR2 SVGAGI. CDR3 DNA: TGTGCCAGCAGTTACGTCGGACAGCTTTTGGAGACCCAGTACTTC. As protein: CASSYVGQLLETQYF.

This chain links TRBV20-1 with TRBJ2-3, with 13 nucleotides matching TRBD2. Germline values: CDR1 DFQATT, CDR2 SNEGSKA (reference sequence). The CDR3 spans 14 residues. Trimming removed 4 bases from V and 3 bases from J; junction bases left unmatched: 1. The CDR3 bases are TGCAGTGCTAAGGGACTAGCGGGGACAGATACGCAGTATTTT. Amino acids: CSAKGLAGTDTQYF.

The V call is TRBV7-3, the J call TRBJ2-2; 8 bases agree with TRBD1. Germline V gene sequence: CDR1 SGHTA, CDR2 FQGTGA. The CDR3 consists of 19 residues. V shed 5 bases, J shed 1 base, and the junction held 15 bases outside the gene matches. For the CDR3, the DNA is TGTGCCAGCAGCGCCTACCCACCACGGACAGGGCGGAACACCGGGGAGCTGTTTTTT. Translation: CASSAYPPRTGRNTGELFF.

The rearrangement uses TRBV27 and TRBJ2-7; a weak D match, TRBD1 (5 bases). Germline V gene lookup returns CDR1 MNHEY and CDR2 SMNVEV (reference sequence). The CDR3 loop spans 13 amino acids. Trimming removed 8 bases from V and 6 bases from J, with 17 bases in between. CDR3 sequence: CASLGAPRGEQYF. CDR3 nucleotide sequence: TGTGCCAGCTTAGGGGCCCCTAGAGGCGAGCAGTACTTC.

This clonotype appeared once. V gene TRBV11-1 combines with J gene TRBJ1-2; D remains unclear. Germline V gene sequence: CDR1 SGHAT, CDR2 FQDESV (reference sequence). V was cut by 4 bases and J by 5 bases, with 17 bases left in between. This CDR3 region has 15 residues. This chain's CDR3 is CASSSGREYAYGYTF. CDR3 in DNA: TGTGCCAGCAGCTCCGGAAGGGAGTACGCGTATGGCTACACCTTC.